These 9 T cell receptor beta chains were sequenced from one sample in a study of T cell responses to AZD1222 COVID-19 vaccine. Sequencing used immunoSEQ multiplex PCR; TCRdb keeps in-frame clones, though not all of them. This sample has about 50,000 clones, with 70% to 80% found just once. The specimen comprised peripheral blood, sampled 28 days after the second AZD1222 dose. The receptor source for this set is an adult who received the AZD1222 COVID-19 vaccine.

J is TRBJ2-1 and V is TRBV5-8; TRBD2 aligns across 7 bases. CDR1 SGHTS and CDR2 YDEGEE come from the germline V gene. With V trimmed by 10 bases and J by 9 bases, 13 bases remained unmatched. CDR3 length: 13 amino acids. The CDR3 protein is CAAEKGRASEQFF. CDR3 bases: TGTGCCGCCGAAAAGGGGAGGGCCTCTGAGCAGTTCTTC.

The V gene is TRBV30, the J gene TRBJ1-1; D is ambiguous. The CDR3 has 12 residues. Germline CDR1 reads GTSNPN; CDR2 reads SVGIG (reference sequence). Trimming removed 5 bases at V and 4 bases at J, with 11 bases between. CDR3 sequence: CAWSFGPTEAFF. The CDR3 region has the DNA TGTGCCTGGTCGTTCGGACCCACTGAAGCTTTCTTT.

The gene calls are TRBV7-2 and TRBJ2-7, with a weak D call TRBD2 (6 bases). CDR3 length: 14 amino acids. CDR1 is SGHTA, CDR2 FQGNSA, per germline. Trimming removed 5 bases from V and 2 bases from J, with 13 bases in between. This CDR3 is CASSPSSAPYEQYF. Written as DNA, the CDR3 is TGTGCCAGCAGCCCGTCTAGCGCTCCCTACGAGCAGTACTTC.

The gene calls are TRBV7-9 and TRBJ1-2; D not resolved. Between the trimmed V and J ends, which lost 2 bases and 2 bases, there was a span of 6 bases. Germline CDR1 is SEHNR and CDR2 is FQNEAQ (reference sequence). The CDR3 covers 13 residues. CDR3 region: CASSLPENYGYTF. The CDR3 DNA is TGTGCCAGCAGCTTACCCGAAAACTATGGCTACACCTTC.

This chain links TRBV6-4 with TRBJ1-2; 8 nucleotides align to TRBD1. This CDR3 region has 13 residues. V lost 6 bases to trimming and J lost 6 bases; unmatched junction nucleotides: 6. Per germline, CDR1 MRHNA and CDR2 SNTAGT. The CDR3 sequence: CASSEGQAHGYTF. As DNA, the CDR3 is TGTGCCAGCAGCGAGGGACAGGCCCATGGCTACACCTTC.

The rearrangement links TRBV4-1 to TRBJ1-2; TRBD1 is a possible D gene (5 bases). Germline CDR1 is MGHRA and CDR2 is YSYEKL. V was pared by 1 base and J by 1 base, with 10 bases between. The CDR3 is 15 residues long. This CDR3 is CASSQGDSSNYGYTF. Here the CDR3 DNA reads TGCGCCAGCAGCCAAGGAGACAGTAGTAACTATGGCTACACCTTC.

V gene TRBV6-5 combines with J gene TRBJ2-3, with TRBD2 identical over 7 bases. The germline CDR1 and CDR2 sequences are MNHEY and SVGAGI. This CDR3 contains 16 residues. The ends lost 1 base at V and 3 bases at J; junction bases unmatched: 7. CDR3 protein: CASSYWQRAGTDTQYF. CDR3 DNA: TGTGCCAGCAGTTACTGGCAGCGAGCGGGGACAGATACGCAGTATTTT.

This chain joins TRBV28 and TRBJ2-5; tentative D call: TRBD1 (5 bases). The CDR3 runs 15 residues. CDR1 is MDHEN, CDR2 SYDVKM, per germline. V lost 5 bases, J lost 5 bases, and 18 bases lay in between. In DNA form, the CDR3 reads TGTGCCAGCAGTGGTGGGGCAGCCCAAAGGGAGACCCAGTACTTC. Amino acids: CASSGGAAQRETQYF.

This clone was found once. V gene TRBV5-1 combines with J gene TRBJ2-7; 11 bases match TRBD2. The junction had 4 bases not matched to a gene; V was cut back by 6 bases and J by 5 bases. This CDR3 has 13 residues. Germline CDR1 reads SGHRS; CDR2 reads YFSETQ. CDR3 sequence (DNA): TGCGCCAGCACTAGCGGGAGGACGGACGAGCAGTACTTC. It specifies CASTSGRTDEQYF. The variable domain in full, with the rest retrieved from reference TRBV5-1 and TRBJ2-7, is KAGVTQTPRYLIKTRGQQVTLSCSPISGHRSVSWYQQTPGQGLQFLFEYFSETQRNKGNFPGRFSGRQFSNSRSEMNVSTLELGDSALYLCASTSGRTDEQYFGPGTRLTVT.